What follows is one T cell receptor beta chain and its context. Germline values: CDR1 SGHTA, CDR2 FQGNSA. This CDR3 has 13 residues. V shed 5 bases and J shed 5 bases, with 12 bases lying between them. Each PCR received spiked synthetic TCR analog templates. Clones were read by immunoSEQ multiplex PCR, and TCRdb kept only the in-frame ones, dropping some. The sample has roughly 49,000 clones, 87% seen once. This sample stems from a study of PD-L1 blockade in urothelial cancer. Across the study: Of some 28 patients, some 25 were males with bladder-origin urothelial cancer. A median of approximately 150,000 T cells was found in the blood samples. Patients had been given 0 to 3 earlier chemotherapy regimens.

The genes are TRBV7-2 and TRBJ1-1; the D gene is possibly TRBD1 (5 bases). The sequence came from a man aged 55 to 70 with urothelial cancer. Source: PBMCs, taken around atezolizumab (anti-PD-L1) treatment. This CDR3 reads CASSPVGGTEAFF. CDR3 bases: TGTGCCAGCAGCCCCGTCGGGGGTACTGAAGCTTTCTTT.